This T cell receptor beta chain stems from a study of blood T cell repertoires in COVID-19. Participant age was about 18 to 89 years, and participants resided in roughly 25 US areas. Either two negative PCRs, clearance, or symptom resolution qualified Cohort 3 donors as recovered. Trimming took 2 bases from V and 0 from J; bases not matched to a gene: 10. This CDR3 is 19 amino acids long. Germline CDR1 is LGHNA and CDR2 is YSLEER. This table comes from immunoSEQ multiplex PCR, and its TCRdb copy is limited to in-frame clones, with some not included. Here the sample spans hundreds of thousands of clones, roughly 90% being singletons.

Sample: PBMCs or T cells enriched from blood (not recorded which). The genes are TRBV4-3 and TRBJ1-4; TRBD1 matches at 9 bases. The clonotype originates from a woman between 50 and 59 years old who had recovered from COVID-19. CDR3 loop: CASSQLTGGNFATNEKLFF. CDR3 bases: TGCGCCAGCAGCCAACTAACAGGGGGCAACTTTGCAACTAATGAAAAACTGTTTTTT.